Each of the 13 T cell receptor beta chains below was sequenced from the same sample in a study of T cell responses to AZD1222 COVID-19 vaccine (dated by TCRdb to 2020 to 2023). The sample's time point label, decoded: baseline before first vaccination. Library method: the immunoSEQ multiplex PCR assay. Here the immuneACCESS table is served through TCRdb, limited to in-frame sequences with V and J called. Missing clones are a known gap in these copies; in checked studies unresolved V genes cover under half, and the rest lacks a known reason. In this sample the table shows more than 250,000 clones, approximately 95% of which occur a single time. The ten largest clones represent 0.55% of the sample. The sample consisted of peripheral blood, taken on day 0 of AZD1222 vaccination. Every receptor here comes from an adult in good health.

CDR3 coding DNA: TGTGCCAGCAGTGAGAGAGTCTACAATGAGCAGTTCTTC. Translation: CASSERVYNEQFF. The chain combines TRBV2 with TRBJ2-1; D gene uncertain. Looked up from germline, CDR1 is SNHLY and CDR2 is FYNNEI. The length of the CDR3 is 13 residues. V lost 3 bases and J lost 3, with 6 bases in between.

V usage is TRBV5-1 and J usage is TRBJ2-1, with 9 positions matching TRBD2. Unmatched junction bases numbered 17, after V lost 6 bases and J lost 10 bases. This CDR3 region has 16 residues. CDR1 is SGHRS, CDR2 YFSETQ, per germline. CDR3 nucleotide sequence: TGCGCCAGCACCCTAACCGGGGGCGGGGGGGCCTTCGAGCAGTTCTTC. This codes for CASTLTGGGGAFEQFF.

The chain recombines TRBV9 with TRBJ1-4; no clear D gene. V lost 0 bases to trimming and J lost 2 bases, with 11 bases between them. CDR1 and CDR2 (germline): SGDLS, YYNGEE. The CDR3 has 16 amino acids. CDR3 sequence reads: CASSVGRRATNEKLFF. CDR3 DNA: TGTGCCAGCAGCGTAGGACGTAGAGCCACTAATGAAAAACTGTTTTTT.

The chain carries TRBV7-2 and TRBJ1-2, with D perhaps matching TRBD1 (5 bases). This CDR3 is built from 14 residues. Trimming took off 0 bases at V and 3 bases at J, with 8 bases between the two ends. Germline-derived CDR1 and CDR2 are SGHTA and FQGNSA. The CDR3 DNA reads TGTGCCAGCAGCTTAGCGGGGACGGACTATGGCTACACCTTC. As protein: CASSLAGTDYGYTF.

V is TRBV6-6 and J is TRBJ1-4; D is perhaps TRBD1 (5 bases). The CDR3 consists of 15 residues. The V gene lost 5 bases and the J gene lost 3 bases, with 13 bases spanning the gap. From germline, CDR1 is MNHNY and CDR2 SVGAGI (reference sequence). The chain's CDR3 is CASSPGAGANEKLFF. The CDR3 DNA reads TGTGCCAGCAGTCCCGGCGCGGGGGCTAATGAAAAACTGTTTTTT.

The chain employs TRBV24-1 and TRBJ2-7; TRBD1 matches 9 bases. Germline V gene lookup returns CDR1 KGHDR and CDR2 SFDVKD. The CDR3 extends over 15 amino acids. J was trimmed by 3 bases and V by 2 bases; bases with no gene match: 4. The CDR3 here is CATSDSRQGDYEQYF. DNA for the CDR3: TGTGCCACCAGTGATTCGCGACAGGGGGACTACGAGCAGTACTTC.

This chain uses TRBV5-1 with TRBJ1-1; TRBD1 might be the D (5 bases). V was shortened by 0 bases and J by 1 base, with 16 bases between the two germline ends. The CDR3 runs to 17 residues. Germline V gene lookup returns CDR1 SGHRS and CDR2 YFSETQ. The CDR3 loop reads CASSLEGRQGGNTEAFF. DNA for the CDR3: TGCGCCAGCAGCTTGGAGGGGAGGCAGGGAGGGAACACTGAAGCTTTCTTT.

This clone was observed once. This chain links TRBV28 with TRBJ2-7, with D hard to call. The V end was cut by 5 bases, the J end by 3 bases, with 5 bases between. The germline gives CDR1 MDHEN, CDR2 SYDVKM. CDR3 length equals 11 residues. CDR3 residues: CASSRNYEQYF. The DNA of the CDR3 is TGTGCCAGCAGTCGGAACTACGAGCAGTACTTC.

The chain links TRBV2 to TRBJ1-5, with 8 bases matching TRBD1. V lost 0 bases and J lost 3; bases outside the gene matches: 1. The CDR3 length is 15 residues. From germline, CDR1 is SNHLY and CDR2 FYNNEI. This CDR3 reads CASSEADRDNQPQHF. Here the CDR3 DNA reads TGTGCCAGCAGTGAAGCGGACAGGGACAATCAGCCCCAGCATTTT.

The chain uses TRBV13 and TRBJ1-3; D remains ambiguous. Between the trimmed V and J ends, which lost 5 bases and 3 bases, there was a span of 11 bases. The CDR3 consists of 14 residues. CDR1 PRHDT and CDR2 FYEKMQ come from the germline V gene (reference sequence). In DNA, the CDR3 is TGTGCCAGCAGCCTAGAGACAATTGGAAACACCATATATTTT. It codes for CASSLETIGNTIYF.

This chain uses TRBV30 with TRBJ2-7; D is uncertain. The V and J ends lost 0 bases and 2 bases respectively, with 5 bases between them. Germline V gives CDR1 GTSNPN, CDR2 SVGIG (reference sequence). The CDR3 consists of 12 residues. The CDR3, as DNA: TGTGCCTGGAGTGTACAAGCCTACGAGCAGTACTTC. This gives the protein CAWSVQAYEQYF.

The V gene is TRBV3-1 (or the pseudogene TRBV3-2), the J gene TRBJ2-2, with 7 nucleotides matching TRBD2. CDR3 length: 18 amino acids. The ends lost 0 bases at V and 2 bases at J; junction bases unmatched: 9. CDR1 and CDR2 from the germline V gene are LGHDT and YNNKEL (reference sequence). CDR3 coding DNA: TGTGCCAGCAGCCAAGATCTTCTTGGGACTATTAACACCGGGGAGCTGTTTTTT. Its translation: CASSQDLLGTINTGELFF.

This clone was found once. The V and J genes are TRBV15 and TRBJ2-3; D is uncertain. Germline assignment: CDR1 LNHNV and CDR2 YYDKDF (reference sequence). The CDR3 has 15 amino acids. With 1 base removed from V and 5 bases from J, the gap between germline ends came to 13 bases. The CDR3 is CATSRGIVSVDTQYF. CDR3 DNA: TGTGCCACCAGCAGAGGGATAGTCTCGGTAGATACGCAGTATTTT.